This T cell receptor (beta chain) derives from a study of blood T cell repertoires in COVID-19. At the level of the study: Whether acute or convalescent, the COVID-19 samples came from the United States, Italy and Spain. PBMCs, B-cell-depleted T cells, or T cells were the source of the cDNA or gDNA that made up the material.

Authors' analysis steps: Reference gene primer amplification yielded estimated nucleated cell counts. Only in-frame clones appear in the TCRdb table, and some are missing; sequencing was by immunoSEQ multiplex PCR. From that table come the V and J calls and clone size; the DNA was used to work out D and trimming. The data show some 240,000 clones, roughly 79% seen once. Those enrolled in Seattle joined during active infection and were followed longitudinally afterward. The clonotype originates from a woman of 80 years or more with COVID-19, enrolled during active disease. The source material was peripheral blood.

This CDR3 reads CASSVRGQANTEAFF. CDR3 in DNA: TGTGCCAGCAGCGTACGAGGGCAGGCAAACACTGAAGCTTTCTTT. The chain couples TRBV5-6 to TRBJ1-1; no clear D. Germline V gives CDR1 SGHDT, CDR2 YYEEEE. The CDR3 length is 15 residues. The germline V and J ends were trimmed by 4 bases and 2 bases, with 15 bases remaining between them.